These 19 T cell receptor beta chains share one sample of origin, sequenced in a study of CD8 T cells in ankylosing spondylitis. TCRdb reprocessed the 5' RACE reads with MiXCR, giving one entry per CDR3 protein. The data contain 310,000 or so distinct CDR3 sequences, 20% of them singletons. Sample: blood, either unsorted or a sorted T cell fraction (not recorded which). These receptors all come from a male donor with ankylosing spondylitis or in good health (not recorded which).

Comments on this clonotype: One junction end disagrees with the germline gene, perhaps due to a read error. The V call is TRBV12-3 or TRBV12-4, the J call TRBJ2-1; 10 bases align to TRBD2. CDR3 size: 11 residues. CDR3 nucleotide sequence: TGTGCCAGCAAACGAGAAAGCGGGGGGGTCTTC. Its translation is CASKRESGGVF.

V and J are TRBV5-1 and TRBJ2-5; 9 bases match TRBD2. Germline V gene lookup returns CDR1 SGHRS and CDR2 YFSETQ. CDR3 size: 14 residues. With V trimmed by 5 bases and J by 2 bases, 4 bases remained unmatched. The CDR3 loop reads CASRTSGLQETQYF. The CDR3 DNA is TGCGCCAGCAGAACTAGCGGGCTTCAAGAGACCCAGTACTTC.

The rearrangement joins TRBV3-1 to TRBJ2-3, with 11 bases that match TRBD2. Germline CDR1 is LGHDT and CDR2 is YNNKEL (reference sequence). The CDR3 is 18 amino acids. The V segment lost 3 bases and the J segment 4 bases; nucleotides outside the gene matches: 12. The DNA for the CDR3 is TGTGCCAGCAGCCAGATTAATAGCGGGGGGGCAGGAGCAGATACGCAGTATTTT. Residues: CASSQINSGGAGADTQYF.

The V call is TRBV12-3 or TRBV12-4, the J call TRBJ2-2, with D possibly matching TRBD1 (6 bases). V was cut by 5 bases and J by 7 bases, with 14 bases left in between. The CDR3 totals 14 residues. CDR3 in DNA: TGTGCCAGCAGTACAGGGATCGAAAGCGGGGAGCTGTTTTTT. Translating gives CASSTGIESGELFF.

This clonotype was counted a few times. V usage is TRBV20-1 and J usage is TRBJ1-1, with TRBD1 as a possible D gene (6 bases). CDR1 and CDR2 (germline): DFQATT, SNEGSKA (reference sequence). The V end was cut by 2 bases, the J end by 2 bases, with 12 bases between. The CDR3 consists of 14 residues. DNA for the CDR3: TGCAGTGCTAGAAAGGGACACCGAAACACTGAAGCTTTCTTT. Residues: CSARKGHRNTEAFF.

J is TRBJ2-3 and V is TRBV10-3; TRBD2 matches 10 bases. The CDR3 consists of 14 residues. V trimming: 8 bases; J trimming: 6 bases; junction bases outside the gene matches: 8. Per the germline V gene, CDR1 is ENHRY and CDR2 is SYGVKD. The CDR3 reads CAIGMKAGGDTQYF. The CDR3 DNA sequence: TGTGCCATCGGGATGAAAGCGGGGGGGGATACGCAGTATTTT.

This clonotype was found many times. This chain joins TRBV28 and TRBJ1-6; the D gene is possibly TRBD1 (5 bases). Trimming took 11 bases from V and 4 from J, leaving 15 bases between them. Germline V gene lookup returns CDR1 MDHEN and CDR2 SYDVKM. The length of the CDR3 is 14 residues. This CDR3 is CAYQAGGYNSPLHF. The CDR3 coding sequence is TGTGCCTACCAGGCGGGGGGTTATAATTCACCCCTCCACTTT.

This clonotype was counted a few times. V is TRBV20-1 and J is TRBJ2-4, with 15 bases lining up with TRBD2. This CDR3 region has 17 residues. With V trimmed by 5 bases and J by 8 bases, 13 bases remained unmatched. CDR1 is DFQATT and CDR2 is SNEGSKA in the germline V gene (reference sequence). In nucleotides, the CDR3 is TGCAGTGCTGATGCCGGGACTAGCGGGAGGAGGACTGACATTCAGTACTTC. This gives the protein CSADAGTSGRRTDIQYF.

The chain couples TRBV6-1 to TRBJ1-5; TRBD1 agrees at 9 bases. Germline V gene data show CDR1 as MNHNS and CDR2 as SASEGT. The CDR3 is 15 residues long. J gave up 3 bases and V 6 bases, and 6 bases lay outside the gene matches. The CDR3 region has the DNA TGTGCCAGCAGCCTCCGGGACAGGGACAATCAGCCCCAGCATTTT. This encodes CASSLRDRDNQPQHF.

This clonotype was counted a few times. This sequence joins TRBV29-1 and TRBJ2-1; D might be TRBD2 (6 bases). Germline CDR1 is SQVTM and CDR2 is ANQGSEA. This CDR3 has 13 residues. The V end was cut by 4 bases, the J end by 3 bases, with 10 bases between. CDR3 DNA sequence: TGCAGCGTTGCTGGGGGGATCTACAATGAGCAGTTCTTC. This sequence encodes CSVAGGIYNEQFF.

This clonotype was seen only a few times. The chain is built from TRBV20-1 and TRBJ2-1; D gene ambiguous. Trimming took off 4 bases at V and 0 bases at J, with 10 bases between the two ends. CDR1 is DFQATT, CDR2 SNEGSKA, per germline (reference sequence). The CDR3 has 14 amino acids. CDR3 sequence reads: CSAITQSSYNEQFF. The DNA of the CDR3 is TGCAGTGCTATCACTCAGAGCTCCTACAATGAGCAGTTCTTC.

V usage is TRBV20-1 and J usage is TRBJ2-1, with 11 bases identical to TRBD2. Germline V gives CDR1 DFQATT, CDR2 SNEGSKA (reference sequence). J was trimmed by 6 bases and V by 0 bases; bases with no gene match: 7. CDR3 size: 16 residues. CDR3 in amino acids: CSARDLAGGAPNEQFF. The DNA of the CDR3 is TGCAGTGCTAGAGATCTAGCGGGAGGTGCACCCAATGAGCAGTTCTTC.

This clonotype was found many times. The CDR3 here is CASSLDRVTEAFF. CDR3 nucleotide sequence: TGCGCCAGCAGCTTGGACAGGGTAACTGAAGCTTTCTTT. This sequence joins TRBV5-1 and TRBJ1-1, with D possibly matching TRBD1 (6 bases). Trimming cost V 0 bases and J 5 bases, with 8 bases left between them. The germline CDR1 and CDR2 sequences are SGHRS and YFSETQ. This CDR3 region has 13 residues.

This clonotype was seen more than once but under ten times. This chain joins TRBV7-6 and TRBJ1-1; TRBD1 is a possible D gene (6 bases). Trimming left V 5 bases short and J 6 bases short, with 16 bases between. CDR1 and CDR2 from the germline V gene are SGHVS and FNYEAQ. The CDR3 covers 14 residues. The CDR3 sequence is CASSGDGQSPEAFF. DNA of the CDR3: TGTGCCAGCAGCGGCGACGGACAGTCTCCTGAAGCTTTCTTT. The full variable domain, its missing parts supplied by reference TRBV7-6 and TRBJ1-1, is GAGVSQSPRYKVTKRGQDVALRCDPISGHVSLYWYRQALGQGPEFLTYFNYEAQQDKSGLPNDRFSAERPEGSISTLTIQRTEQRDSAMYRCASSGDGQSPEAFFGQGTRLTVV.

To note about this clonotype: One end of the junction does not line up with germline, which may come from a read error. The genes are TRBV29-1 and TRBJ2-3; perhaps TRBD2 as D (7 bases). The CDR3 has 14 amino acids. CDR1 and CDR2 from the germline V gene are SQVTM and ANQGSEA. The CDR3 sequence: CSVGRRERGDTQYF. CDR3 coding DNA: TGCAGCGTTGGACGGCGGGAGAGGGGGGATACGCAGTATTTC.

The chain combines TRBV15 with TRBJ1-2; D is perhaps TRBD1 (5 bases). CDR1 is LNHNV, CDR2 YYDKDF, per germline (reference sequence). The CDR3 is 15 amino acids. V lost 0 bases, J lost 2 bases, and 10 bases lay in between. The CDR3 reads CATSRDGGKNYGYTF. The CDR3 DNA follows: TGTGCCACCAGCAGAGATGGGGGGAAGAACTATGGCTACACCTTC.

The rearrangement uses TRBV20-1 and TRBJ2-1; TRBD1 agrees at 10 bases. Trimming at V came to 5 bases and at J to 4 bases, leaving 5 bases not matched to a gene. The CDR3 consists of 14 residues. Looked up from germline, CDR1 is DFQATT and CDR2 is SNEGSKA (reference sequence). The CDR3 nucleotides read TGCAGTGCTGTGGACAGGGGGGCATACAATGAGCAGTTCTTC. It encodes CSAVDRGAYNEQFF.

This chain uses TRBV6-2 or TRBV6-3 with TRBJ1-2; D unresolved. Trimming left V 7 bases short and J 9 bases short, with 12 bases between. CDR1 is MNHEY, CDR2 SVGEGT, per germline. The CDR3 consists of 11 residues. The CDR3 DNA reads TGTGCCAGCACCAGGAACCGGCGCTACACCTTC. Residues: CASTRNRRYTF.

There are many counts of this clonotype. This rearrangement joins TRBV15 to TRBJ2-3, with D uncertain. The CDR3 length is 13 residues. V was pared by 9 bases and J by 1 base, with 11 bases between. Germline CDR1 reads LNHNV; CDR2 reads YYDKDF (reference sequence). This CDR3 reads CATRLTGTDTQYF. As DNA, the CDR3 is TGTGCCACGCGTTTGACCGGCACAGATACGCAGTATTTT.